This TCR beta chain was identified in a study of cytomegalovirus exposure and HLA in healthy donors. The overall study: Roughly 180 million T cells yielded over 90 million unique TCR beta sequences in earlier analysis. An early release of data contained 80 million to 85 million unique TCRs, which came from HLA-typed donors.

The germline V gene encodes CDR1 SEHNR and CDR2 FQNEAQ (reference sequence). The V and J ends lost 5 bases and 6 bases respectively, with 9 bases between them. The CDR3 runs 12 residues. Overall study results and limits: Later analysis reportedly placed an Asian-associated ancestry cluster below the roughly 700-donor mean in N-insertions.

The primer mix had 60 Vbeta and 13 Jbeta primers. Only in-frame clones appear in the TCRdb table, and some are missing; sequencing was by immunoSEQ multiplex PCR. Its listing shows roughly 73,000 clones. Turning to this clone: Its target is unknown.

What was sequenced was PBMCs. The sequence was obtained from a female donor in good health and CMV-seropositive. V gene TRBV7-9 combines with J gene TRBJ2-3; tentative D call: TRBD1 (5 bases). The CDR3 is CASSVGADTQYF. CDR3 nucleotide sequence: TGTGCCAGCAGCGTAGGGGCGGATACGCAGTATTTT.